The T cell receptor beta chain described here comes from a study of blood T cell repertoires in COVID-19. Across the study: Whether acute or convalescent, the COVID-19 samples came from the United States, Italy and Spain. The cDNA or gDNA used as material had been derived from T cells, B-cell-depleted T cells, or PBMCs.

Methods used by the authors: Estimates of nucleated cell counts were drawn from the amplification of reference gene primers. Sequencing was performed with immunoSEQ multiplex PCR; in TCRdb, only in-frame clones are kept and a portion is missing. The V and J calls and clone size come from that table; D and trimming were worked out from the DNA. The repertoire holds some 240,000 clones, over 80% seen once, with roughly a tenth in the top ten. Trimming cost V 0 bases and J 0 bases; bases outside gene matches: 5. The CDR3 sequence is 17 residues long. Germline loops: CDR1 SGHTS, CDR2 YDEGEE. Seattle cases were enrolled at active infection and followed longitudinally.

Sequenced input: peripheral blood. The receptor was isolated from a woman in her 70s with COVID-19, enrolled during active disease. J is TRBJ2-2 and V is TRBV5-8; the match to TRBD1 covers 7 bases. CDR3 DNA: TGTGCCAGCAGCTTGGCCCGGGACAGCGCGAACACCGGGGAGCTGTTTTTT. Translated: CASSLARDSANTGELFF.